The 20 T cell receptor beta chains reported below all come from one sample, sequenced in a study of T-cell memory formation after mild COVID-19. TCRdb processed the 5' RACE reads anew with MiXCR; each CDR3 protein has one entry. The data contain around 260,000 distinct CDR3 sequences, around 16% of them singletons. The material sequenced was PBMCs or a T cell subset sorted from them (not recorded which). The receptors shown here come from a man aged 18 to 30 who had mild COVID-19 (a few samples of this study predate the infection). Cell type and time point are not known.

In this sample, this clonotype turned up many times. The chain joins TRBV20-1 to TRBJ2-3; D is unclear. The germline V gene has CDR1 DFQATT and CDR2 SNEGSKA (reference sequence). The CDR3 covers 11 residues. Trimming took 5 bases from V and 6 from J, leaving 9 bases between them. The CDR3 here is CSAPFMDTQYF. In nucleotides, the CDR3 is TGCAGTGCTCCCTTCATGGATACGCAGTATTTT.

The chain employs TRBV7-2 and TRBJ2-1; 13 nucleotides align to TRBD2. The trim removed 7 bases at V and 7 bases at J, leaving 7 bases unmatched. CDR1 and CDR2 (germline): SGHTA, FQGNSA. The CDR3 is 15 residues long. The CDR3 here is CASTGLAGVINEQFF. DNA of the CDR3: TGTGCCAGCACCGGACTAGCGGGGGTAATAAATGAGCAGTTCTTC. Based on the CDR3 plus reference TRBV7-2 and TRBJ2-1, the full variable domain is GAGVSQSPSNKVTEKGKDVELRCDPISGHTALYWYRQSLGQGLEFLIYFQGNSAPDKSGLPSDRFSAERTGGSVSTLTIQRTQQEDSAVYLCASTGLAGVINEQFFGPGTRLTVL.

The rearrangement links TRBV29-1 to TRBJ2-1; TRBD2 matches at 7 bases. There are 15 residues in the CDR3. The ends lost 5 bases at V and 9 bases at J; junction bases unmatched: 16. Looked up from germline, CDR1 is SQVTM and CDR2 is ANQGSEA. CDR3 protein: CSVPGTLAALSEQFF. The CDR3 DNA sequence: TGCAGCGTTCCTGGGACTCTAGCGGCCTTAAGTGAGCAGTTCTTC.

CDR3 nucleotide sequence: TGTGCCAGCAGTGAACGGGTTGTCCAGCCCCAGCATTTT. Translating gives CASSERVVQPQHF. The chain employs TRBV6-1 and TRBJ1-5; D is unresolved. Germline-derived CDR1 and CDR2 are MNHNS and SASEGT. V lost 2 bases and J 7 bases, leaving 9 bases between the germline ends. This CDR3 is 13 amino acids long.

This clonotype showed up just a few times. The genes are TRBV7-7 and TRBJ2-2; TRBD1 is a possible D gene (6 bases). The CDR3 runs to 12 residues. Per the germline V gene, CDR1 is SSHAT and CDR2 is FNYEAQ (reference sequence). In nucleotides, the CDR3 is TGTGCTTACAGGGCGGCATCCGGGGAGCTGTTTTTT. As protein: CAYRAASGELFF.

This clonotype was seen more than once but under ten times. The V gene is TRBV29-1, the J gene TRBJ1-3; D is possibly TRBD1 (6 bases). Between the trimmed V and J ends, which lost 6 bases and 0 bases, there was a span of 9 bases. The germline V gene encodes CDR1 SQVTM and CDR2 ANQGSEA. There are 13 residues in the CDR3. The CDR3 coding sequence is TGCAGCGTCGGACAGCTCTCTGGAAACACCATATATTTT. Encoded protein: CSVGQLSGNTIYF.

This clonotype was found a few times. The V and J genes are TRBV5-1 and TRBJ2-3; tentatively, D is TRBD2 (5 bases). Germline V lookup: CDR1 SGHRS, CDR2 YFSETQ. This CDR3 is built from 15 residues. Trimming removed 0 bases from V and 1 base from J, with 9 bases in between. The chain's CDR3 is CASSLAWTRTDTQYF. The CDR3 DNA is TGCGCCAGCAGCTTGGCCTGGACTCGCACAGATACGCAGTATTTT.

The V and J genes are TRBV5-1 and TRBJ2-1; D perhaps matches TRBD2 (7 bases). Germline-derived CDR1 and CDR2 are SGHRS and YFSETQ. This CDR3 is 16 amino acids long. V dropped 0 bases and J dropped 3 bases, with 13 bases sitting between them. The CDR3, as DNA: TGCGCCAGCAGCTTGGGGGCGGGGGCTAGCTACAATGAGCAGTTCTTC. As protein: CASSLGAGASYNEQFF.

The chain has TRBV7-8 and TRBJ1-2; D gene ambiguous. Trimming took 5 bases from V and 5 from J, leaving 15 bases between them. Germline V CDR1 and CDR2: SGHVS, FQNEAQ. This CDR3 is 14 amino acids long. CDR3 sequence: CASSIGSAAYGYTF. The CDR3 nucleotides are TGTGCCAGCAGCATAGGGTCGGCAGCGTATGGCTACACCTTC.

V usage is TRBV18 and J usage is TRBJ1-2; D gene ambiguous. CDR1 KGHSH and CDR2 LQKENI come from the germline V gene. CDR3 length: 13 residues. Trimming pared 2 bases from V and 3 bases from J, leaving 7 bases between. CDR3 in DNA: TGTGCCAGCTCACCAGGGGAAGACTATGGCTACACCTTC. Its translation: CASSPGEDYGYTF.

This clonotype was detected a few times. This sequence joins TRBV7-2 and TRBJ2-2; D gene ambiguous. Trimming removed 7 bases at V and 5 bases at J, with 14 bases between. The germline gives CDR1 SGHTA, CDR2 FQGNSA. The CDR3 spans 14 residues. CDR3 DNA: TGTGCCAGCACCAGTGAGACGGAAACCGGGGAGCTGTTTTTT. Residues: CASTSETETGELFF.

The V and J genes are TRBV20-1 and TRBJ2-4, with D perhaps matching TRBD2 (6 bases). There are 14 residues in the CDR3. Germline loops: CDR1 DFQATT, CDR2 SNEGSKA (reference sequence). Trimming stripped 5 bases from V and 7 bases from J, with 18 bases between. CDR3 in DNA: TGCAGTGCTCCTCTCGGAACCGGAGGGAACATTCAGTACTTC. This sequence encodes CSAPLGTGGNIQYF.

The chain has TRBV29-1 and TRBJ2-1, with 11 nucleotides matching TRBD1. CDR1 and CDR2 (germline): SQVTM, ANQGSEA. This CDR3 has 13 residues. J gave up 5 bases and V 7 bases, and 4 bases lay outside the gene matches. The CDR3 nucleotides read TGCAGCGGCGGGACAGGGGGTGACAATGAGCAGTTCTTC. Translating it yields CSGGTGGDNEQFF.

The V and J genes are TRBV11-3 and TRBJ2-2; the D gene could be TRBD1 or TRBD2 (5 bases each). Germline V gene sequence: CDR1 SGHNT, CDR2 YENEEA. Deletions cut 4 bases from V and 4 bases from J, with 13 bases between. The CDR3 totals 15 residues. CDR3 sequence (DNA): TGTGCCAGCAGCTCAGGGATTGCGGGCACCGGGGAGCTGTTTTTT. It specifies CASSSGIAGTGELFF.

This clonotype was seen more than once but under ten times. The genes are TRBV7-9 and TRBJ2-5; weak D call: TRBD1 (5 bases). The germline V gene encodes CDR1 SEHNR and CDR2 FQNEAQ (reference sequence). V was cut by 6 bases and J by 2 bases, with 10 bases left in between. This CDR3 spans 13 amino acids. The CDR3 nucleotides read TGTGCCAGCAGGGAAGGGGAACAAGAGACCCAGTACTTC. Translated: CASREGEQETQYF. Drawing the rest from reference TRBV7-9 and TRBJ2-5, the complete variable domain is DTGVSQNPRHKITKRGQNVTFRCDPISEHNRLYWYRQTLGQGPEFLTYFQNEAQLEKSRLLSDRFSAERPKGSFSTLEIQRTEQGDSAMYLCASREGEQETQYFGPGTRLLVL.

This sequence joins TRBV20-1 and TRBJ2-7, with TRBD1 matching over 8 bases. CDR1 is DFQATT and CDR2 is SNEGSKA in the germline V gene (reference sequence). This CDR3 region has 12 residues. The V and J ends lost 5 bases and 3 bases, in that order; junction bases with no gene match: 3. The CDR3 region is CSADDRGYEQYF. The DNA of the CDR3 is TGCAGTGCTGACGACAGGGGCTACGAGCAGTACTTC.

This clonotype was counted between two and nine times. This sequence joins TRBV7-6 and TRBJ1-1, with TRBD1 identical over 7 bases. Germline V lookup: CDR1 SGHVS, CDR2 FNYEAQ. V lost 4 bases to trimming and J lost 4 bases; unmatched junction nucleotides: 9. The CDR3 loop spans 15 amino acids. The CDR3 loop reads CASSSLPAGGTEAFF. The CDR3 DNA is TGTGCCAGCAGCTCCCTCCCCGCAGGGGGCACTGAAGCTTTCTTT.

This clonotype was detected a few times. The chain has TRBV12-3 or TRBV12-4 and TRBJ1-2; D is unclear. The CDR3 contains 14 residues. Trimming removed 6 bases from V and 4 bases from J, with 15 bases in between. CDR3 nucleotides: TGTGCCAGCAGCCCCAGGCAGTTAGCCTATGGCTACACCTTC. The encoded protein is CASSPRQLAYGYTF.

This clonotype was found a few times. In DNA, the CDR3 is TGCAGTGCTAGAGATGCCGGGACAGGGCCCACCGGGGAGCTGTTTTTT. It translates to CSARDAGTGPTGELFF. The chain links TRBV20-1 to TRBJ2-2; 9 bases align to TRBD1. The CDR3 runs 16 residues. Germline CDR1 DFQATT, CDR2 SNEGSKA (reference sequence). Germline trimming cut 0 bases from V and 4 bases from J; bases unmatched to any gene: 6.

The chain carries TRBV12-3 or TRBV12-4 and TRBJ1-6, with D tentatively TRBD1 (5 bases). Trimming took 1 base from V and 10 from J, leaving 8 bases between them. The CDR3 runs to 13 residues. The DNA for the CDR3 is TGTGCCAGCAGTTTAGACCAGGGATCACCCCTCCACTTT. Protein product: CASSLDQGSPLHF.